The clone carrying this T cell receptor beta chain showed up just a few times. Its antigen is not known. CDR1 and CDR2 from the germline V gene are LNHDA and SQIVND (reference sequence). The CDR3 is 13 residues long. J was trimmed by 0 bases and V by 9 bases; bases with no gene match: 2. 5'RACE template switching produced TCR cDNA carrying a universal primer site and UMIs. MiXCR was run by TCRdb on the 5' RACE reads, yielding one entry per CDR3 protein. The sample holds about 630,000 distinct CDR3 sequences, around 12% seen once. The data were obtained in a study of T cells after yellow fever vaccination. The study's findings and limits: Some clonotypes, a small share, were shared between CD4 and CD8 compartments. Booster samples showed a return of most primary-vaccination clones (roughly 96% CD4, about 88% CD8).

The receptor's source is a man between 25 and 39 years old who received the YFV17D yellow fever vaccine. The sample consisted of PBMCs, taken on the day of the yellow fever booster vaccination. The chain combines TRBV19 with TRBJ2-1, with 7 bases matching TRBD2. The CDR3 DNA reads as TGTGCCAGCCAGCGGGGCTCCTACAATGAGCAGTTCTTC. Amino acid sequence: CASQRGSYNEQFF.